This T cell receptor (beta chain) comes out of a study of blood T cell repertoires in COVID-19. Sequencing was performed with immunoSEQ multiplex PCR; in TCRdb, only in-frame clones are kept and a portion is missing. Of 100,000 to 150,000 clones listed, roughly 84% are singletons. The CDR3 consists of 15 residues. In germline, CDR1 is SGHNT, CDR2 YYREEE (reference sequence). V was clipped by 6 bases and J by 8 bases; unmatched bases: 10. The source of this sequence is a young woman who had recovered from COVID-19. The V call is TRBV5-4, the J call TRBJ2-1; 11 bases line up with TRBD1. The material sequenced was peripheral blood. CDR3 DNA sequence: TGTGCCAGCACCTCAGGGGACAGGGGGATCCATGAGCAGTTCTTC. Its protein product is CASTSGDRGIHEQFF.